Below are 11 T cell receptor beta chains sequenced from a single sample in a study of regulatory T cells in long-lasting Graves disease. Described time point: persistent/refractory GD, antithyroid drugs over 5 years with positive TRAb. From RNA extracted from PBMCs, the TCR library was made. Building of the TCR beta libraries involved iRepertoire HTBI primers and Arm-PCR of CDR3 regions. TCRdb re-called the multiplex PCR reads through MiXCR, storing one row per CDR3 protein. The sample lists about 420,000 distinct CDR3 sequences, around 24% occurring once. Sequenced material: peripheral blood mononuclear cells (PBMCs), taken when the disease was refractory, from a patient treated with antithyroid drugs. The source is a female donor with Graves disease.

The rearrangement joins TRBV9 to TRBJ1-1, with no clear D. V gave up 2 bases and J gave up 1 base, with 9 bases separating them. In germline, CDR1 is SGDLS, CDR2 YYNGEE. This CDR3 comprises 14 residues. The CDR3 sequence is CASSVLRGNTEAFF. The CDR3 DNA is TGTGCCAGCAGCGTTCTACGGGGGAACACTGAAGCTTTCTTT.

CDR3 sequence: CASSLMDRDTGELFF. CDR3 in DNA: TGTGCCAGCAGCTTAATGGACAGGGACACCGGGGAGCTGTTTTTT. The chain recombines TRBV7-9 with TRBJ2-2, with TRBD1 matching over 8 bases. From germline, CDR1 is SEHNR and CDR2 FQNEAQ (reference sequence). The CDR3 runs to 15 residues. V shed 2 bases, J shed 3 bases, and the junction held 2 bases outside the gene matches.

The V call is TRBV19, the J call TRBJ2-1, with D possibly being TRBD1 (6 bases). Trimming took 10 bases from V and 0 from J, leaving 19 bases between them. CDR1 and CDR2 (germline): LNHDA, SQIVND (reference sequence). The CDR3 contains 16 residues. CDR3 nucleotide sequence: TGTGCCACTAACCCTCCCGGCAGGGGCTCCTACAATGAGCAGTTCTTC. As protein: CATNPPGRGSYNEQFF. Using reference TRBV19 and TRBJ2-1 for the parts outside the CDR3, the full variable domain is DGGITQSPKYLFRKEGQNVTLSCEQNLNHDAMYWYRQDPGQGLRLIYYSQIVNDFQKGDIAEGYSVSREKKESFPLTVTSAQKNPTAFYLCATNPPGRGSYNEQFFGPGTRLTVL.

The chain uses TRBV28 and TRBJ1-4, with D perhaps TRBD1 (6 bases). The CDR3 contains 14 residues. The V end was cut by 2 bases, the J end by 8 bases, with 12 bases between. CDR1 and CDR2 from the germline V gene are MDHEN and SYDVKM. CDR3 loop: CASSLQGTDEKLFF. The CDR3 DNA reads TGTGCCAGCAGTTTACAGGGGACGGACGAAAAACTGTTTTTT.

This clonotype was observed many times. The chain carries TRBV28 and TRBJ1-6, with D unresolved. V was shortened by 5 bases and J by 8 bases, with 13 bases between the two germline ends. CDR1 is MDHEN and CDR2 is SYDVKM in the germline V gene. The CDR3 spans 14 residues. The CDR3 protein is CASSKGGSDSPLHF. As DNA, the CDR3 is TGTGCCAGCAGTAAGGGAGGGTCGGATTCACCCCTCCACTTT.

This clonotype was observed a few times. The J gene is TRBJ2-5, the V gene TRBV5-1; possibly TRBD1 for D (6 bases). The V gene lost 0 bases and the J gene lost 4 bases, with 13 bases spanning the gap. CDR1 is SGHRS and CDR2 is YFSETQ in the germline V gene. The CDR3 loop spans 15 amino acids. For the CDR3, the DNA is TGCGCCAGCAGCTTGGCCAATACAGGGCGAGAGACCCAGTACTTC. Protein product: CASSLANTGRETQYF.

In its sample, this clonotype was seen a few times. V usage is TRBV13 and J usage is TRBJ2-3; 9 nucleotides line up with TRBD1. V was pared by 2 bases and J by 6 bases, with 9 bases of the junction left unmatched. Germline-derived CDR1 and CDR2 are PRHDT and FYEKMQ (reference sequence). The CDR3 extends over 16 amino acids. CDR3 in amino acids: CASSLTGQGIADTQYF. CDR3 sequence (DNA): TGTGCCAGCAGCTTAACGGGACAGGGAATTGCGGATACGCAGTATTTT.

This clonotype was recorded a few times. The chain employs TRBV27 and TRBJ1-1; 9 bases agree with TRBD1. The CDR3 is 15 amino acids. The junction had 5 bases not matched to a gene; V was cut back by 5 bases and J by 1 base. Germline-derived CDR1 and CDR2 are MNHEY and SMNVEV (reference sequence). Here the CDR3 reads CASSVRTGANTEAFF. The CDR3 DNA reads as TGTGCCAGCAGTGTCCGGACAGGGGCGAACACTGAAGCTTTCTTT.

V usage is TRBV24-1 and J usage is TRBJ2-7; TRBD1 aligns across 9 bases. V shed 4 bases and J 5 bases; nucleotides not matched to a gene: 8. The germline gives CDR1 KGHDR, CDR2 SFDVKD. This CDR3 is built from 15 residues. The CDR3 here is CATSDRDRVTNEQYF. The CDR3 coding sequence is TGTGCCACCAGTGACCGGGACAGGGTAACTAACGAGCAGTACTTC.

With regard to this clonotype: The likely explanation is a read error, given a far larger clone one base away. No conserved phenylalanine or tryptophan ends this CDR3, so it is likely a read error. The V gene is TRBV6-1, the J gene TRBJ2-7; TRBD1 matches 12 bases. Germline CDR1 MNHNS, CDR2 SASEGT. V lost 5 bases, J lost 3 bases, and 14 bases stayed unmatched. The CDR3 extends over 18 amino acids. This CDR3 is CASSSPGQGAQVYYEQYL. DNA of the CDR3: TGTGCCAGCAGTTCGCCGGGACAGGGGGCTCAAGTTTACTACGAGCAGTACCTC.

This chain joins TRBV5-1 and TRBJ2-5; tentative D call: TRBD1 (5 bases). This CDR3 has 13 amino acids. Per germline, CDR1 SGHRS and CDR2 YFSETQ. V was cut by 1 base and J by 7 bases, with 11 bases left in between. The CDR3 protein is CASSLQGLATQYF. The CDR3 DNA reads TGCGCCAGCAGCTTGCAGGGCTTAGCGACCCAGTACTTC.